The sequence of this TCR beta chain was determined in a study of memory CD4+ T cells and cytomegalovirus serostatus. Germline CDR1 DFQATT, CDR2 SNEGSKA (reference sequence). With 6 bases removed from V and 4 bases from J, the gap between germline ends came to 9 bases. This CDR3 comprises 11 residues. Measured with immunoSEQ multiplex PCR; TCRdb has only the in-frame clones, and not every one. Of over 35,000 clones in the sample, over 60% were seen once. This clone was seen only a few times. The sort gate was single viable CD3+CD4+CD8-CD45RO+ cells for memory CD4+ T cells. The chain carries TRBV20-1 and TRBJ1-1, with D unclear. Material: memory CD4+ T cells from blood. The receptor's source is an adult in good health and CMV-seronegative. CDR3 DNA sequence: TGCAGTGCCCCAAGGTCCACTGAAGCTTTCTTT. Translating it yields CSAPRSTEAFF.